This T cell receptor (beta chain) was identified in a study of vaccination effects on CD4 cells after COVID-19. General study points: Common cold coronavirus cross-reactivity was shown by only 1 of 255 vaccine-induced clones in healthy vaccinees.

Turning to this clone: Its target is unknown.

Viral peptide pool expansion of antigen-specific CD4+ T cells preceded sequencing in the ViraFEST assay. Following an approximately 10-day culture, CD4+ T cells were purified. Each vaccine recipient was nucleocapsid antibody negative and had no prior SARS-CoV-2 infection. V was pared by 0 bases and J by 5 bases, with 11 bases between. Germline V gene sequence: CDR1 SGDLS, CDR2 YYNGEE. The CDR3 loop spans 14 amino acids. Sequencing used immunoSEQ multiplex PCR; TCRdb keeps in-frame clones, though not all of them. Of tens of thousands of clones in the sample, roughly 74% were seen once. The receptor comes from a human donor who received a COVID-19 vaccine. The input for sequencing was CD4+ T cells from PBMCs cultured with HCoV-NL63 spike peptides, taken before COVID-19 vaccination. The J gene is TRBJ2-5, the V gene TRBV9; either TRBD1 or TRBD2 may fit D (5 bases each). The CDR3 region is CASSVDSWGETQYF. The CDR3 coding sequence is TGTGCCAGCAGCGTAGATAGTTGGGGGGAGACCCAGTACTTC.